This TCR beta chain was profiled in a study of vaccination and CD4 T cells after COVID-19. The overall study: Six male and four female convalescents took part, two of them Hispanic.

This clonotype has just a few counts. The antigen is not known. The CDR3 has 12 residues. V lost 3 bases to trimming and J lost 8 bases, with 10 bases between them. Germline CDR1 SGHTA, CDR2 FQGNSA. Time point in this sample: late sampling 161 to 241 days after vaccination in a few convalescent patients. Study-wide findings and caveats: The study found that a median approximately 84% of reactive clones in convalescent patients appeared only post-vaccination.

TCRdb independently ran MiXCR on the PCR reads; one entry per CDR3 protein. The sample records approximately 40,000 distinct CDR3 sequences, 35% to 40% being singletons. This clonotype originated in a human donor who had recovered from COVID-19. This chain uses TRBV7-2 with TRBJ1-2, with D uncertain. The material sequenced was CD4+ T cells from blood, taken about 7 months after SARS-CoV-2 vaccination. In nucleotides, the CDR3 is TGTGCCAGCAGCTTCTTGATAAGCGGCTACACCTTC. Translating gives CASSFLISGYTF.